These 12 T cell receptor beta chains share one sample of origin, sequenced in a study of spatial heterogeneity in lung cancer. TCRdb reanalysed the 5' RACE reads using MiXCR and keeps one entry per CDR3 protein. The top ten clones hold 77% of a sample with roughly 7,000 distinct CDR3 sequences, around 6.7% of them seen once. Time point described: sample taken at primary tumor resection. Material: PBMCs, obtained at surgery. The receptor source for this set is a male donor with early-stage non-small cell lung cancer.

This clonotype has at least ten counts. The V and J genes are TRBV28 and TRBJ2-3; TRBD1 matches at 7 bases. The germline V gene has CDR1 MDHEN and CDR2 SYDVKM. V shed 5 bases and J 0 bases; nucleotides not matched to a gene: 8. This CDR3 contains 16 residues. CDR3 bases: TGTGCCAGCAGTGTAGCCTGGACAGGCAGCACAGATACGCAGTATTTT. This sequence encodes CASSVAWTGSTDTQYF.

This clonotype was counted many times. This chain joins TRBV4-2 and TRBJ2-5; TRBD1 might be the D (6 bases). CDR3 length: 14 amino acids. Germline V gene data show CDR1 as LGHNA and CDR2 as YNFKEQ. The V end was cut by 0 bases, the J end by 2 bases, with 7 bases between. Written as DNA, the CDR3 is TGTGCCAGCAGCCAAGACAGGGGTCAAGAGACCCAGTACTTC. It translates to CASSQDRGQETQYF.

This clonotype occurred many times. This chain links TRBV12-3 or TRBV12-4 with TRBJ1-1, with 9 bases lining up with TRBD1. V lost 3 bases, J lost 4 bases, and 6 bases stayed unmatched. CDR3 length equals 15 residues. CDR3 sequence reads: CASSFPGTGPTEAFF. The CDR3 region has the DNA TGTGCCAGCAGTTTCCCCGGGACAGGGCCCACTGAAGCTTTCTTT.

This clonotype has ten or more counts. This chain connects TRBV6-5 to TRBJ1-4, with D uncertain. From germline, CDR1 is MNHEY and CDR2 SVGAGI. Trimming left V 0 bases short and J 6 bases short, with 5 bases between. The CDR3 runs 13 residues. In nucleotides, the CDR3 is TGTGCCAGCAGTTACTCCCGCGATGAAAAACTGTTTTTT. This sequence encodes CASSYSRDEKLFF.

A few counts support this clonotype. For the CDR3, the DNA is TGTGCCAGCAGCCAAGGGTTTAGCAATCAGCCCCAGCATTTT. Its protein is CASSQGFSNQPQHF. The chain has TRBV11-2 and TRBJ1-5; D is unclear. Germline V CDR1 and CDR2: SGHAT, FQNNGV. The CDR3 contains 14 residues. The V end lost 5 bases, the J end lost 0 bases, and 8 bases lay between the germline ends.

This clonotype was counted many times. The chain recombines TRBV28 with TRBJ1-3; D not resolved. Looked up from germline, CDR1 is MDHEN and CDR2 is SYDVKM. The V end was cut by 6 bases, the J end by 7 bases, with 13 bases between. This CDR3 spans 13 amino acids. The CDR3 DNA reads TGTGCCAGCAGACCGCCCTCCCGGAACACCATATATTTT. This gives the protein CASRPPSRNTIYF.

The chain has TRBV9 and TRBJ2-5; 16 bases line up with TRBD2. The CDR3 runs to 17 residues. The germline V gene has CDR1 SGDLS and CDR2 YYNGEE. The trim removed 2 bases at V and 4 bases at J, leaving 5 bases unmatched. CDR3: CASSVSGTSGRAETQYF. The CDR3 bases are TGTGCCAGCAGCGTCTCCGGGACTAGCGGGAGGGCAGAGACCCAGTACTTC.

This clonotype occurred many times. The rearrangement uses TRBV3-1 and TRBJ1-1; maybe TRBD1 (6 bases). The CDR3 length is 15 residues. Germline loops: CDR1 LGHDT, CDR2 YNNKEL (reference sequence). With 0 bases removed from V and 5 bases from J, the gap between germline ends came to 13 bases. CDR3 in amino acids: CASSQEGGGRTEAFF. The CDR3 DNA reads as TGTGCCAGCAGCCAAGAAGGAGGGGGGAGGACTGAAGCTTTCTTT.

The chain recombines TRBV9 with TRBJ1-6, with TRBD1 matching over 7 bases. CDR1 is SGDLS and CDR2 is YYNGEE in the germline V gene. Trimming removed 0 bases from V and 0 bases from J; junction bases left unmatched: 3. The CDR3 has 17 residues. For the CDR3, the DNA is TGTGCCAGCAGCGTAGAAGGGGACAGCTCCTATAATTCACCCCTCCACTTT. The encoded protein is CASSVEGDSSYNSPLHF.

In this sample, this clonotype turned up many times. J is TRBJ2-7 and V is TRBV4-2, with D unclear. Germline V lookup: CDR1 LGHNA, CDR2 YNFKEQ. Trimming removed 0 bases at V and 2 bases at J, with 17 bases between. This CDR3 has 17 amino acids. CDR3 nucleotides: TGTGCCAGCAGCCAAGACCTGGCAATTCCTGAAACCTACGAGCAGTACTTC. Amino acid sequence: CASSQDLAIPETYEQYF.

This clonotype was counted at least ten times. The chain uses TRBV10-3 and TRBJ2-1, with TRBD1 identical over 9 bases. The CDR3 spans 15 residues. In germline, CDR1 is ENHRY, CDR2 SYGVKD. The ends lost 6 bases at V and 5 bases at J; junction bases unmatched: 8. CDR3 nucleotides: TGTGCCATCAGACAGGGGGCAAAGGACAACAATGAGCAGTTCTTC. It yields the protein CAIRQGAKDNNEQFF.

This clonotype was recorded many times. This chain links TRBV6-6 with TRBJ2-7; TRBD1 matches at 7 bases. Germline lookup yields CDR1 MNHNY and CDR2 SVGAGI (reference sequence). This CDR3 is 13 amino acids long. V lost 6 bases, J lost 2 bases, and 4 bases stayed unmatched. In nucleotides, the CDR3 is TGTGCCAGCAGGAAGGGACAGACCTACGAGCAGTACTTC. This encodes CASRKGQTYEQYF.